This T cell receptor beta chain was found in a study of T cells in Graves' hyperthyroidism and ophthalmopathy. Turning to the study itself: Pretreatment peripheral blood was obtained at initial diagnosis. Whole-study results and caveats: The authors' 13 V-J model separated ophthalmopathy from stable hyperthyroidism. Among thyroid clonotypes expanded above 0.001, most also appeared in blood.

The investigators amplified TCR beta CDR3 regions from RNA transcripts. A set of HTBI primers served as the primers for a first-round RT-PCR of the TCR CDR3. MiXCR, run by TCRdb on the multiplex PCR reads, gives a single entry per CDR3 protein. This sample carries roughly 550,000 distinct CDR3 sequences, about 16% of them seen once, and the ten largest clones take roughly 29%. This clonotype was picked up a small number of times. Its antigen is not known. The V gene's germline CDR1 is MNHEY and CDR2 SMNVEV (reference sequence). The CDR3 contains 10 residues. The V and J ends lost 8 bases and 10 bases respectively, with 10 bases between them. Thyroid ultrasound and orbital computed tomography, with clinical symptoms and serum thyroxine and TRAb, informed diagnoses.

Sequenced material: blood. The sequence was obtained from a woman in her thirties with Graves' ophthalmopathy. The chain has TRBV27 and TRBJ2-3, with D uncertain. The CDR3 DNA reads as TGTGCCAGCGGCACTGGGGCGCAGTATTTT. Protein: CASGTGAQYF.